A selection of T cell receptor beta chains follows, all from one sample in a study of CD8 T cell repertoires and HIV-1 epitope variants. Only in-frame clones appear in the TCRdb table, and some are missing; sequencing was by immunoSEQ multiplex PCR. The sample includes about 90,000 clones, roughly four fifths of them seen just once. The sample was uncultured baseline CD8+ T cells from peripheral blood mononuclear cells (PBMCs). The receptors were gathered from a male donor with HIV. CDR3s include the opening cysteine and the closing phenylalanine or tryptophan. The D gene is left open where the match is weak. Size is stated for part of the rows, as once, few or many counts, or as a class when the clone is expanded.

TRBJ2-5 | - | TRBD2 | TRBV6-6 | TGTGCCAGCAGTCTAGAGACTAGCGGGGGAGAGACCCAGTACTTC | CASSLETSGGETQYF
TRBJ2-2 | once | - | TRBV4-1 | TGCGCCAGCAGCCAAGATCGGTCAGGGGCGAACACCGGGGAGCTGTTTTTT | CASSQDRSGANTGELFF
TRBJ2-1 | many | TRBD1 | TRBV28 | TGTGCCAGCAGTTTGACAGGGGGCGAATACGAGCAGTTCTTC | CASSLTGGEYEQFF
TRBJ1-3 | few | - | TRBV29-1 | TGCAGCGTTGAAATTGGAAACACCATATATTTT | CSVEIGNTIYF
TRBJ1-2 | few | - | TRBV6-6 | TGTGCCAGCAGTACTCGGACAGCCGGCCAATATGGCTACACCTTC | CASSTRTAGQYGYTF
TRBJ2-3 | - | - | TRBV6-1 | TGTGCCAGCAGTGGCGCGGGGGCCAGCACAGATACGCAGTATTTT | CASSGAGASTDTQYF
TRBJ1-2 | few | - | TRBV9 | TGTGCCAGCAGCGTAGTGCCAGGGACGAACTATGGCTACACCTTC | CASSVVPGTNYGYTF
TRBJ1-1 | - | TRBD1 | TRBV19 | TGTGCCAGTAGTTGGACAGGGGTGACTGAAGCTTTCTTT | CASSWTGVTEAFF
TRBJ1-2 | - | - | TRBV28 | TGTGCCAGCAGTTTCTCCAAATCCCTCGGTAACACCTTC | CASSFSKSLGNTF
TRBJ1-2 | - | TRBD1 | TRBV29-1 | TGCAGCGTTGAGGCAGGGGGCGGCTACACCTTC | CSVEAGGGYTF
TRBJ1-5 | - | TRBD1 | TRBV5-1 | TGCGCCAGCAGTCGGACAGGGGATAGCAATCAGCCCCAGCATTTT | CASSRTGDSNQPQHF
TRBJ1-2 | - | TRBD1 | TRBV6-1 | TGTGCCAGCAGGATATCGACAGGGGCCTATGGCTACACCTTC | CASRISTGAYGYTF
TRBJ2-1 | once | - | TRBV27 | TGTGCCAGCAGTTTACAGGGACGGAGCTCCTACAATGAGCAGTTCTTC | CASSLQGRSSYNEQFF
TRBJ1-2 | few | - | TRBV10-3 | TGTGCCATCAGGTCAGGGTCGGACCACTATGGCTACACCTTC | CAIRSGSDHYGYTF
TRBJ2-5 | once | - | TRBV28 | TGTGCCACCTACAGGGTGATGGAGACCCAGTACTTC | CATYRVMETQYF
TRBJ2-3 | - | - | TRBV2 | TGTGCCAGCAGTGACCTGGCCAGGGGAAACACAGATACGCAGTATTTT | CASSDLARGNTDTQYF
TRBJ1-5 | - | - | TRBV5-5 | TGTGCTAGCAGGAAGGTGGTTGAGGGGAATCAGCCCCAGCATTTT | CASRKVVEGNQPQHF
TRBJ1-1 | - | - | TRBV19 | TGTGCCAGTTCAATCGGGGAGGGCTACACTGAAGCTTTCTTT | CASSIGEGYTEAFF
TRBJ2-5 | once | TRBD1 | TRBV4-1 | TGCGCCAGCAGCCAAGTTCCTAGCAGGGGGGAGACCCAGTACTTC | CASSQVPSRGETQYF
TRBJ2-7 | - | TRBD1 | TRBV5-1 | TGCGCCAGCAGCCCAAGCGCCGGGACAGGGGACCTCCTGGGAGAGCAGTACTTC | CASSPSAGTGDLLGEQYF
TRBJ2-3 | - | - | TRBV6-6 | TGTGCCAGCAGTTACTCGGCGGGGATCATAAATACGCAGTATTTT | CASSYSAGIINTQYF
TRBJ2-7 | - | TRBD1 | TRBV28 | TGTGCCAGCAGTCCTCCGGGACAGGACTCCTACGAGCAGTACTTC | CASSPPGQDSYEQYF
TRBJ2-2 | - | - | TRBV27 | TGTGCCAGCAGTTTAGGAGGCTCCGGGGAGCTGTTTTTT | CASSLGGSGELFF
TRBJ1-3 | many | TRBD1 | TRBV9 | TGTGCCAGCAGCGTAGCTACAGGGGTGGCTGACACCATATATTTT | CASSVATGVADTIYF
TRBJ2-1 | once | - | TRBV5-1 | TGCGCCAGCAGCTTGAATGAAGGGGACTACAATGAGCAGTTCTTC | CASSLNEGDYNEQFF
TRBJ1-2 | - | - | TRBV11-2 | TGTGCCAGCAGCAATGCCGCTAACTATGGCTACACCTTC | CASSNAANYGYTF
TRBJ1-2 | - | TRBD1 | TRBV4-1 | TGCGCCAGCAGCCAAGAAGGACAGGGGGACGGCGGCTACACCTTC | CASSQEGQGDGGYTF
TRBJ2-5 | - | TRBD1 | TRBV10-3 | TGTGCCATCAGGGCCCGACAGGGGGACCAAGAGACCCAGTACTTC | CAIRARQGDQETQYF
TRBJ2-1 | once | - | TRBV15 | TGTGCCACCAGCACCGGATACAATGAGCAGTTCTTC | CATSTGYNEQFF
TRBJ1-1 | once | TRBD1 | TRBV4-2 | TGTGCCAGCAGCCTCACGACAGGGGCGAACACTGAAGCTTTCTTT | CASSLTTGANTEAFF
TRBJ2-3 | - | TRBD1 | TRBV7-9 | TGTGCCAGCAGCTCGTCCGGGACAGGGCTTAAAGATACGCAGTATTTT | CASSSSGTGLKDTQYF
TRBJ2-5 | - | - | TRBV19 | TGTGCCAGCTCCCGACAGCTCCAAGAGACCCAGTACTTC | CASSRQLQETQYF
TRBJ1-2 | few | - | TRBV25-1 | TGTGCCAGCAGTGAATACGGGGAGGGTCATGGCTACACCTTC | CASSEYGEGHGYTF
TRBJ1-2 | - | - | TRBV25-1 | TGTGCCAGCAGTGAATTAGTCGGCACCAACTATGGCTACACCTTC | CASSELVGTNYGYTF
TRBJ2-7 | - | TRBD1 | TRBV18 | TGTGCCAGCTCACCCCCGACAGGGACCTACGAGCAGTACTTC | CASSPPTGTYEQYF
TRBJ1-5 | many | - | TRBV4-2 | TGTGCCAGCAGCTATGAAGCAGTAGGTAGCAATCAGCCCCAGCATTTT | CASSYEAVGSNQPQHF
TRBJ2-7 | - | TRBD2 | TRBV5-1 | TGCGCCAGCAGCTTGATAGGGCTAGCGGCTTACGAGCAGTACTTC | CASSLIGLAAYEQYF
TRBJ2-7 | - | - | TRBV7-2 | TGTGCCAGCAGCTTGTTGACGGAGCAGTACTTC | CASSLLTEQYF
TRBJ2-1 | - | TRBD1 | TRBV5-1 | TGCGCCAGCAGCTCCACAGGGGCCCACAATGAGCAGTTCTTC | CASSSTGAHNEQFF
TRBJ2-5 | - | TRBD2 | TRBV6-6 | TGTGCCAGCAGTTACCCAGCGGGAGATGAGACCCAGTACTTC | CASSYPAGDETQYF
TRBJ2-3 | - | - | TRBV10-3 | TGTGCCATCAGTCCGGAGGTGGGCACAGATACGCAGTATTTT | CAISPEVGTDTQYF
TRBJ2-3 | - | - | TRBV7-8 | TGTGCCAGCAGCTTAGGGGGGATGGGAGCCACAGATACGCAGTATTTT | CASSLGGMGATDTQYF
TRBJ1-1 | - | TRBD1 | TRBV28 | TGTGCCATCAGGGGGGGCACTGAAGCTTTCTTT | CAIRGGTEAFF
TRBJ2-5 | - | - | TRBV5-4 | TGTGCCAGCAGCTTGGCCCCATTCAACCAAGAGACCCAGTACTTC | CASSLAPFNQETQYF
TRBJ2-2 | - | TRBD1 | TRBV10-3 | TGTGCCATCAGTTCCGGGACAGGGTTGACCGGGGAGCTGTTTTTT | CAISSGTGLTGELFF
TRBJ2-7 | - | TRBD2 | TRBV6-6 | TGTGCCAGCAGTCAACCTGGGGACTACCCGTACGAGCAGTACTTC | CASSQPGDYPYEQYF
TRBJ2-1 | few | TRBD2 | TRBV9 | TGTGCCAGCAGACCGGGGGGGTCCTACAATGAGCAGTTCTTC | CASRPGGSYNEQFF
TRBJ1-1 | - | TRBD1 | TRBV30 | TGTGCCTGGAGTGTAAAAACAGGGGGAATGAACACTGAAGCTTTCTTT | CAWSVKTGGMNTEAFF
TRBJ1-5 | - | TRBD1 | TRBV4-1 | TGCGCCAGCAGCCAGGCAAATACAGGGGCAAGCAATCAGCCCCAGCATTTT | CASSQANTGASNQPQHF
TRBJ2-7 | - | TRBD1 | TRBV6-1 | TGTGCCAGCAGCTCCCTGGGACAGACCCCCTACGAGCAGTACTTC | CASSSLGQTPYEQYF